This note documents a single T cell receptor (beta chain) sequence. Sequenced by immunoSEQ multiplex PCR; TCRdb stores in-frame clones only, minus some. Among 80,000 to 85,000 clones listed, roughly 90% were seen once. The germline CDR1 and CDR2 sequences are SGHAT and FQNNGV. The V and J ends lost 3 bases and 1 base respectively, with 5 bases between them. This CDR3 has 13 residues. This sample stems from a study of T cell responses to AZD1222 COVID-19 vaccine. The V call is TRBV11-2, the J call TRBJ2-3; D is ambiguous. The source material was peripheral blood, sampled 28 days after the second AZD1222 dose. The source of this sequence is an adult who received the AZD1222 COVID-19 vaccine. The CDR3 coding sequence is TGTGCCAGCAGCTTCTTCGGCACAGATACGCAGTATTTT. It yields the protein CASSFFGTDTQYF.